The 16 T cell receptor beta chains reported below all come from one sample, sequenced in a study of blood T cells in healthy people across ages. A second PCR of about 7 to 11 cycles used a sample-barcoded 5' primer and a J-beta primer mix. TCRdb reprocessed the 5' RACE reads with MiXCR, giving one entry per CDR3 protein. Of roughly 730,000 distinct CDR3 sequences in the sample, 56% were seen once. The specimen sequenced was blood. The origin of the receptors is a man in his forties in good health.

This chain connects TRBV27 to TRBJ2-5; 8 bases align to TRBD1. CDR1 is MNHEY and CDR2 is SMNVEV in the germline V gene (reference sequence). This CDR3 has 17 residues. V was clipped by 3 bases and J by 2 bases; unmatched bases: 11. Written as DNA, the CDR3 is TGTGCCAGCAGTTTGGGGAGGACAGGGTGGATTCAAGAGACCCAGTACTTC. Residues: CASSLGRTGWIQETQYF.

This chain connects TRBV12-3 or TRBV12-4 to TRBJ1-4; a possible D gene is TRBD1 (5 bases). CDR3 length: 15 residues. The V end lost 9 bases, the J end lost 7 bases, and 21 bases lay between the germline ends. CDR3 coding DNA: TGTGCCAGTTATAGGGGTGCGAGGGGAGCTGAAAAACTGTTTTTT. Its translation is CASYRGARGAEKLFF.

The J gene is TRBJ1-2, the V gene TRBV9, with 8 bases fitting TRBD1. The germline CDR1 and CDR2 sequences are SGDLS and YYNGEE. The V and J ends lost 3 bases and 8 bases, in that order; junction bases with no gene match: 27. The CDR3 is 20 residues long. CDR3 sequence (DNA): TGTGCCAGCAGCGCAAGACAGGGGAGGAGGCTACCTGACAGGGGAGGAGGCTACACCTTC. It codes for CASSARQGRRLPDRGGGYTF.

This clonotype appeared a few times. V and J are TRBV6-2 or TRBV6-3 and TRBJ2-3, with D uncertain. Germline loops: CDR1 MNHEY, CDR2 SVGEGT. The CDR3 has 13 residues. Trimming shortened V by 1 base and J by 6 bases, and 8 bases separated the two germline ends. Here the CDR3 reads CASSYLAHDTQYF. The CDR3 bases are TGTGCCAGCAGTTACTTGGCCCACGATACGCAGTATTTT.

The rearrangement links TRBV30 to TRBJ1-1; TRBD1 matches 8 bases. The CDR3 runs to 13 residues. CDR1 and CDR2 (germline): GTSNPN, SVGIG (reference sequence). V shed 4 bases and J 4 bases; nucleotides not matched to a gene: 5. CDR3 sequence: CAWNRGEGTEAFF. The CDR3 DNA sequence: TGTGCCTGGAACAGGGGGGAGGGCACTGAAGCTTTCTTT.

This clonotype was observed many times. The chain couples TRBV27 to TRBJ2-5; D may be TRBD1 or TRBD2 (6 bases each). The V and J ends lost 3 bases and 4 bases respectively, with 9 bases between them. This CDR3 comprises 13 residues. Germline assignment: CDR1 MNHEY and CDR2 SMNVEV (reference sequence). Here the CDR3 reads CASSFGGPETQYF. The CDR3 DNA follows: TGTGCCAGCAGTTTCGGGGGCCCAGAGACCCAGTACTTC.

CDR3 nucleotides: TGTGCCATCAGTACGGGACAGCCGCTCTATGGCTACACCTTC. It is translated as CAISTGQPLYGYTF. This chain uses TRBV10-3 with TRBJ1-2; 7 bases align to TRBD1. V lost 5 bases and J lost 4; bases outside the gene matches: 7. The CDR3 length is 14 residues. Germline assignment: CDR1 ENHRY and CDR2 SYGVKD.

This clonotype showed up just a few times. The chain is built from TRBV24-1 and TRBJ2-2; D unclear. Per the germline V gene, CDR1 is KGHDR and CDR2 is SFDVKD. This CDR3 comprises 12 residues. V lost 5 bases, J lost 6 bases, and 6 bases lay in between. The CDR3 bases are TGTGCCACCAGTGTTAATCCCGGGGAGCTGTTTTTT. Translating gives CATSVNPGELFF.

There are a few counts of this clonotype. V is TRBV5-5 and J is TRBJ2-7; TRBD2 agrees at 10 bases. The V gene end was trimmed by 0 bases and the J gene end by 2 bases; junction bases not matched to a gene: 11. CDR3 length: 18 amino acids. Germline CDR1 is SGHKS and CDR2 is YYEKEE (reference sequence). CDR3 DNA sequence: TGTGCCAGCAGCTTGGGGCCCTCGGGACTAGCGATGACCTACGAGCAGTACTTC. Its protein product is CASSLGPSGLAMTYEQYF.

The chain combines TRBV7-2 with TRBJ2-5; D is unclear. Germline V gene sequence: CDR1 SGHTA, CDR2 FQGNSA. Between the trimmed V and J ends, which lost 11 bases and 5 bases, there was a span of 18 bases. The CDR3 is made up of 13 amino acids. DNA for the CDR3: TGTGCCTCCCAACGATTAATGGTGGAGACCCAGTACTTC. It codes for CASQRLMVETQYF.

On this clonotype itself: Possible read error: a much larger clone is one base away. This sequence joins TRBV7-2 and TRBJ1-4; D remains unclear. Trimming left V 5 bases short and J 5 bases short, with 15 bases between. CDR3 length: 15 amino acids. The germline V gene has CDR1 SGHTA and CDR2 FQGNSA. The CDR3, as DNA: TGTACCAGCAGCCCTAGCGGCAGTCGCAATGAAAAACTGTTTTTT. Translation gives CTSSPSGSRNEKLFF. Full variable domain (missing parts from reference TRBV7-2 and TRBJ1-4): GAGVSQSPSNKVTEKGKDVELRCDPISGHTALYWYRQSLGQGLEFLIYFQGNSAPDKSGLPSDRFSAERTGGSVSTLTIQRTQQEDSAVYLCTSSPSGSRNEKLFFGSGTQLSVL.

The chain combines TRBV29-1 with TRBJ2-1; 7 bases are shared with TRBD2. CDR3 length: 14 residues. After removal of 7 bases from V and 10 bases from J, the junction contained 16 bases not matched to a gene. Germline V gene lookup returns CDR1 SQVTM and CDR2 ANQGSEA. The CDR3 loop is CSGDRGGRSGEQFF. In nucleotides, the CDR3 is TGCAGCGGCGATCGGGGAGGGAGGAGTGGGGAGCAGTTCTTC.

CDR3 in DNA: TGCAGCGTTATGAGTGGGAACCCGAACACCGGGGAGCTGTTTTTT. Encoded protein: CSVMSGNPNTGELFF. The chain joins TRBV29-1 to TRBJ2-2, with unresolved D. Looked up from germline, CDR1 is SQVTM and CDR2 is ANQGSEA. The CDR3 is made up of 15 amino acids. The V gene lost 5 bases and the J gene lost 0 bases, with 13 bases spanning the gap.

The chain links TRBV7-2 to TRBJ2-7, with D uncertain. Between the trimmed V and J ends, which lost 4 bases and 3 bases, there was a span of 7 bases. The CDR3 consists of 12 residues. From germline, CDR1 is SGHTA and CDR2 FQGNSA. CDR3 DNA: TGTGCCAGCAGCTGGAGTAACTACGAGCAGTACTTC. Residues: CASSWSNYEQYF.

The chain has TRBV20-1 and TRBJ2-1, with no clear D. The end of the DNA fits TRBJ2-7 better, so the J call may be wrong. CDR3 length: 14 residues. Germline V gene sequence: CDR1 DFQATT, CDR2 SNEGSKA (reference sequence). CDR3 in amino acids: CSALSTSWNNEQYF. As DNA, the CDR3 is TGCAGTGCCTTATCCACTTCTTGGAACAATGAGCAGTACTTC.

The CDR3 coding sequence is TGCAGTGCTAGAGATAGCCTAGCGCAAGAGACCCAGTACTTC. It yields the protein CSARDSLAQETQYF. The V call is TRBV20-1, the J call TRBJ2-5, with D perhaps TRBD2 (6 bases). This CDR3 spans 14 amino acids. V gave up 0 bases and J gave up 2 bases, with 10 bases separating them. CDR1 DFQATT and CDR2 SNEGSKA come from the germline V gene (reference sequence).